These 7 T cell receptor beta chains originate from one sample sequenced in a study of T cells in Graves' hyperthyroidism and ophthalmopathy. Using RNA transcripts as the source, TCR beta CDR3 regions were amplified. The HTBI primer set served for first-round RT-PCR of the TCR CDR3. TCRdb independently ran MiXCR on the multiplex PCR reads; one entry per CDR3 protein. The top ten hold roughly a fifth of the sample, which has more than 300,000 distinct CDR3 sequences, roughly 15% seen once. Input material: blood. All receptors come from a woman aged 25 to 39 with Graves' ophthalmopathy.

This clonotype was observed at least ten times. Because the CDR3's place on the DNA is in doubt, the DNA is left out and the CDR3 is given as listed by TCRdb. The chain couples TRBV24-1 to TRBJ2-1; TRBD1, as called in the table, went unchecked against the DNA. Germline loops: CDR1 KGHDR, CDR2 SFDVKD. The CDR3 length is 19 residues, termini included. The CDR3 protein is CATSDFRGEAGPTYNEQFF.

At least ten counts were recorded for this clonotype. The CDR3: CASSILRALKSGTDYEQYF. The CDR3, as DNA: TGTGCCAGCAGCATCCTCAGGGCTCTAAAATCCGGGACAGACTACGAGCAGTACTTC. The chain has TRBV7-9 and TRBJ2-7; TRBD1 matches 7 bases. This CDR3 region has 19 residues. Per germline, CDR1 SEHNR and CDR2 FQNEAQ (reference sequence). V gave up 5 bases and J gave up 3 bases; unmatched junction bases: 22. The complete variable domain, with remaining parts taken from reference TRBV7-9 and TRBJ2-7, reads DTGVSQNPRHKITKRGQNVTFRCDPISEHNRLYWYRQTLGQGPEFLTYFQNEAQLEKSRLLSDRFSAERPKGSFSTLEIQRTEQGDSAMYLCASSILRALKSGTDYEQYFGPGTRLTVT.

This clonotype was counted ten times or more. The chain recombines TRBV24-1 with TRBJ2-1; the match to TRBD1 covers 9 bases. The V and J ends lost 5 bases and 5 bases, in that order; junction bases with no gene match: 0. Germline V gene sequence: CDR1 KGHDR, CDR2 SFDVKD. This CDR3 has 13 residues. In nucleotides, the CDR3 is TGTGCCACCAGTGGGACAGGGGACAATGAGCAGTTCTTC. Residues: CATSGTGDNEQFF.

The chain has TRBV19 and TRBJ2-5; TRBD2 aligns across 8 bases. The CDR3 sequence is 13 residues long. CDR1 is LNHDA, CDR2 SQIVND, per germline (reference sequence). After removal of 9 bases from V and 3 bases from J, the junction contained 6 bases not matched to a gene. CDR3 sequence: CASQGLVKETQYF. In DNA form, the CDR3 reads TGTGCCAGCCAGGGACTAGTGAAAGAGACCCAGTACTTC.

This clonotype appeared many times. J is TRBJ2-1 and V is TRBV12-3 or TRBV12-4; 8 bases map to TRBD2. Trimming at V came to 6 bases and at J to 11 bases, leaving 9 bases not matched to a gene. This CDR3 comprises 13 residues. CDR3 in DNA: TGTGCCAGCAGCCTCACTAGCGGCGGGAAGCAGTTCTTC. Protein product: CASSLTSGGKQFF.

This clonotype was seen ten or more times. This chain uses TRBV2 with TRBJ1-2, with 9 positions matching TRBD1. Trimming took 7 bases from V and 4 from J; bases not matched to a gene: 4. Germline CDR1 reads SNHLY; CDR2 reads FYNNEI. This CDR3 has 13 amino acids. CDR3 loop: CASTVDRGYGYTF. In nucleotides, the CDR3 is TGTGCCAGCACCGTGGACAGGGGCTATGGCTACACCTTC.

This clonotype was observed many times. The rearrangement links TRBV28 to TRBJ2-4, with TRBD1 matching over 7 bases. Germline V gene data show CDR1 as MDHEN and CDR2 as SYDVKM. V dropped 5 bases and J dropped 9; count of bases not matched to a gene: 13. This CDR3 spans 15 amino acids. The DNA of the CDR3 is TGTGCCAGCAGTGACCGTACAGGGGACCATTCCATTCAGTACTTC. Protein product: CASSDRTGDHSIQYF.